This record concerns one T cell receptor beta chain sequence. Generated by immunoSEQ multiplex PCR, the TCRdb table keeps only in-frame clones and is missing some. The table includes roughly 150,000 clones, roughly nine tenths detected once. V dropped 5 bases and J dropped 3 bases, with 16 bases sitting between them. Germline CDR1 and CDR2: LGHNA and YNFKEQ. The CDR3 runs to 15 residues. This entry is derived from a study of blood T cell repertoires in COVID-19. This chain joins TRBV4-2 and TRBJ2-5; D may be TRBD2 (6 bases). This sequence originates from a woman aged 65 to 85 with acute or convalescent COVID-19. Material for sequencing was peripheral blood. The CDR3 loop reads CASSGRSGVKETQYF. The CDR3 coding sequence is TGTGCCAGCAGCGGGCGGTCGGGGGTAAAAGAGACCCAGTACTTC.